This T cell receptor (beta chain) was recorded in a study of blood T cell repertoires in COVID-19. Study-wide background: There were acute and convalescent COVID-19 samples, and they came from the United States, Italy and Spain. The analysed material was cDNA or gDNA that came from T cells, B-cell-depleted T cells, or PBMCs.

The germline V gene has CDR1 MNHEY and CDR2 SVGAGI. The CDR3 is 11 amino acids. Trimming stripped 7 bases from V and 3 bases from J, with 7 bases between. Followed over time, Seattle patients had been enrolled while infection was active. In the source study's methods: Reference gene primer amplification in the assay estimated nucleated cell counts. Only in-frame clones appear in the TCRdb table, and some are missing; sequencing was by immunoSEQ multiplex PCR. The V and J calls and clone size are taken from that table; D and trimming were inferred from the DNA. The sample lists approximately 110,000 clones, about 90% occurring once.

Material for sequencing was peripheral blood. The sequence was collected from a man in his fifties with COVID-19, enrolled during active disease. V is TRBV6-5 and J is TRBJ2-7, with a tentative D call TRBD1 (5 bases). Here the CDR3 DNA reads TGTGCCAGCACCAGGGACTACGAGCAGTACTTC. Protein product: CASTRDYEQYF.